A single sample is the source of the 22 T cell receptor beta chains below, sequenced in a study of shared clonotypes between healthy human individuals. This table comes from immunoSEQ multiplex PCR, and its TCRdb copy is limited to in-frame clones, with some not included. The repertoire includes 2 million to 3 million clones, approximately 93% of them detected once, and around 0.4% sits in the top ten. Sequencing was performed on naive CD4+ T cells from PBMCs. Sample subset: CD45RA+ positively selected. These TCRs come from a man between 18 and 35 years old in good health. Some clones in this sample may be carry-over from other donors' samples.

This clone was counted only a few times. V usage is TRBV5-6 and J usage is TRBJ1-1, with 12 bases fitting TRBD1. The germline V gene encodes CDR1 SGHDT and CDR2 YYEEEE. The trim removed 1 base at V and 4 bases at J, leaving 5 bases unmatched. The CDR3 is 16 amino acids. The CDR3 DNA is TGTGCCAGCAGCTTGAGGGACAGGGGGCGCGCCACTGAAGCTTTCTTT. This translates into CASSLRDRGRATEAFF.

The chain carries TRBV28 and TRBJ2-7; 10 positions agree with TRBD2. Germline values: CDR1 MDHEN, CDR2 SYDVKM. J lost 6 bases, V lost 1 base, and 6 bases had no gene match. The CDR3 contains 15 residues. This CDR3 reads CASSLSDSGRSEQYF. In nucleotides, the CDR3 is TGTGCCAGCAGTTTATCCGATAGCGGGAGGAGCGAGCAGTACTTC.

CDR3 sequence: CASSFLAGSRYNEQFF. As DNA, the CDR3 is TGTGCCAGCAGTTTCCTAGCGGGATCTCGGTATAATGAGCAGTTCTTC. This chain uses TRBV28 with TRBJ2-1; TRBD2 matches 9 bases. The CDR3 has 16 amino acids. V was clipped by 3 bases and J by 7 bases; unmatched bases: 10. The germline CDR1 and CDR2 sequences are MDHEN and SYDVKM.

This rearrangement joins TRBV6-6 to TRBJ1-1; 8 bases match TRBD1. V trimming: 1 base; J trimming: 4 bases; junction bases outside the gene matches: 8. Per the germline V gene, CDR1 is MNHNY and CDR2 is SVGAGI (reference sequence). CDR3 length: 16 residues. In DNA, the CDR3 is TGTGCCAGCAGTTACTTTCAGGGGGCATCGGGCACTGAAGCTTTCTTT. This gives the protein CASSYFQGASGTEAFF.

The chain joins TRBV27 to TRBJ1-2; D uncertain. Germline values: CDR1 MNHEY, CDR2 SMNVEV (reference sequence). This CDR3 comprises 13 residues. The V gene lost 3 bases and the J gene lost 3 bases, with 8 bases spanning the gap. CDR3 DNA sequence: TGTGCCAGCAGTTTGCAGGCGGACTATGGCTACACCTTC. Protein: CASSLQADYGYTF.

The chain has TRBV2 and TRBJ1-5, with unresolved D. Germline V CDR1 and CDR2: SNHLY, FYNNEI. The CDR3 runs 17 residues. The V and J ends lost 2 bases and 5 bases respectively, with 19 bases between them. This CDR3 is CASSEFVAEWSDQPQHF. CDR3 nucleotides: TGTGCCAGCAGTGAATTTGTCGCGGAGTGGAGCGATCAGCCCCAGCATTTT.

CDR3 nucleotides: TGTGCCAGTAGTGACTGGGGACAGGGCCTCGGGGGCTACACCTTC. Translating it yields CASSDWGQGLGGYTF. V gene TRBV19 combines with J gene TRBJ1-2, with 9 bases fitting TRBD1. CDR3 length equals 15 residues. Germline V CDR1 and CDR2: LNHDA, SQIVND (reference sequence). V lost 5 bases and J lost 8; bases outside the gene matches: 12.

V and J are TRBV2 and TRBJ2-2; TRBD1 matches 9 bases. Losses at the gene ends were 6 bases for V and 5 bases for J; bases not matched to a gene: 1. The CDR3 loop spans 13 amino acids. Germline V gene lookup returns CDR1 SNHLY and CDR2 FYNNEI. The CDR3 DNA follows: TGTGCCAGCAGGGACAGGGGTACCGGGGAGCTGTTTTTT. It translates to CASRDRGTGELFF. The full variable domain, its missing parts supplied by reference TRBV2 and TRBJ2-2, is EPEVTQTPSHQVTQMGQEVILRCVPISNHLYFYWYRQILGQKVEFLVSFYNNEISEKSEIFDDQFSVERPDGSNFTLKIRSTKLEDSAMYFCASRDRGTGELFFGEGSRLTVL.

The chain links TRBV7-2 to TRBJ2-7, with a tentative D call TRBD1 (6 bases). This CDR3 region has 14 residues. Germline CDR1 is SGHTA and CDR2 is FQGNSA. V shed 1 base and J shed 7 bases, with 14 bases lying between them. In DNA form, the CDR3 reads TGTGCCAGCAGCTTAGTTGGGGGCCTAGGGGAGCAGTACTTC. Its translation: CASSLVGGLGEQYF.

The V call is TRBV7-6, the J call TRBJ2-1; the D gene is possibly TRBD1 (6 bases). The ends were cut back, 5 bases at V and 2 bases at J, with 16 bases in the middle. CDR1 and CDR2 from the germline V gene are SGHVS and FNYEAQ. CDR3 length: 16 amino acids. CDR3 loop: CASSPGDTPTYNEQFF. DNA for the CDR3: TGTGCCAGCAGCCCCGGGGACACCCCAACCTACAATGAGCAGTTCTTC. Full variable domain (remainder filled in from reference TRBV7-6 and TRBJ2-1): GAGVSQSPRYKVTKRGQDVALRCDPISGHVSLYWYRQALGQGPEFLTYFNYEAQQDKSGLPNDRFSAERPEGSISTLTIQRTEQRDSAMYRCASSPGDTPTYNEQFFGPGTRLTVL.

V is TRBV5-1 and J is TRBJ2-7; D is unresolved. V lost 0 bases, J lost 0 bases, and 10 bases lay in between. The CDR3 has 15 residues. Germline CDR1 and CDR2: SGHRS and YFSETQ. The CDR3 DNA reads TGCGCCAGCAGCTTGGCCGGTGACACCTCCTACGAGCAGTACTTC. Translating it yields CASSLAGDTSYEQYF.

This clone was seen only once. The chain joins TRBV7-2 to TRBJ2-6; D is unresolved. Germline V gene sequence: CDR1 SGHTA, CDR2 FQGNSA. V was cut by 6 bases and J by 0 bases, with 3 bases left in between. This CDR3 is 13 amino acids long. The CDR3 DNA is TGTGCCAGCAGGGTCTCTGGGGCCAACGTCCTGACTTTC. It is translated as CASRVSGANVLTF.

J is TRBJ1-5 and V is TRBV4-1; D not resolved. V was clipped by 1 base and J by 8 bases, with 18 bases between them. Germline loops: CDR1 MGHRA, CDR2 YSYEKL. The CDR3 runs 16 residues. The CDR3 sequence: CASSQVGRATREPQHF. The DNA for the CDR3 is TGCGCCAGCAGCCAAGTAGGGAGGGCCACTCGTGAGCCCCAGCATTTT.

V and J are TRBV14 and TRBJ2-1, with D possibly being TRBD2 (6 bases). The CDR3 has 16 residues. V lost 5 bases and J lost 4, with 18 bases in between. Germline CDR1 reads SGHDN; CDR2 reads FVKESK. CDR3 amino acids: CASSGTGTGRYNEQFF. DNA of the CDR3: TGTGCCAGCAGCGGTACCGGGACTGGGCGTTACAATGAGCAGTTCTTC.

The gene calls are TRBV5-6 and TRBJ1-1; the D gene is possibly TRBD1 (5 bases). Germline V gene sequence: CDR1 SGHDT, CDR2 YYEEEE. CDR3 length: 14 residues. Trimming pared 4 bases from V and 5 bases from J, leaving 15 bases between. CDR3 residues: CASSQMARVTEAFF. CDR3 DNA sequence: TGTGCCAGCAGCCAAATGGCCAGGGTTACTGAAGCTTTCTTT.

This clone is a singleton in its sample. The chain has TRBV5-5 and TRBJ1-4, with TRBD1 identical over 8 bases. Unmatched junction bases numbered 10, after V lost 3 bases and J lost 9 bases. This CDR3 is built from 15 residues. In germline, CDR1 is SGHKS, CDR2 YYEKEE (reference sequence). CDR3 protein: CASSYRDRSDQKLFF. CDR3 sequence (DNA): TGTGCCAGCAGCTACCGGGACAGGTCGGATCAAAAACTGTTTTTT.

V is TRBV2 and J is TRBJ2-7, with a tentative D call TRBD2 (6 bases). Trimming left V 4 bases short and J 6 bases short, with 16 bases between. The CDR3 is made up of 14 amino acids. Germline V gene data show CDR1 as SNHLY and CDR2 as FYNNEI. The CDR3 DNA reads TGTGCCAGCAGTGTTGCCGGGAGTGTTTCCGAGCAGTACTTC. Amino acid sequence: CASSVAGSVSEQYF.

This chain uses TRBV11-2 with TRBJ2-7, with D perhaps TRBD2 (7 bases). Per the germline V gene, CDR1 is SGHAT and CDR2 is FQNNGV. V gave up 8 bases and J gave up 2 bases, with 16 bases separating them. This CDR3 has 14 residues. DNA of the CDR3: TGTGCCAGCCGCGACGGGGGGCGGGCCTACGAGCAGTACTTC. Protein product: CASRDGGRAYEQYF.

The rearrangement uses TRBV30 and TRBJ2-5; TRBD1 is a possible D gene (5 bases). Per germline, CDR1 GTSNPN and CDR2 SVGIG (reference sequence). This CDR3 contains 12 residues. Trimming cost V 0 bases and J 7 bases, with 9 bases left between them. The DNA of the CDR3 is TGTGCCTGGAGTGTGGTCAGGGCGACCCAGTACTTC. Translated, it gives CAWSVVRATQYF.

The rearrangement links TRBV15 to TRBJ1-2; perhaps TRBD1 as D (6 bases). Looked up from germline, CDR1 is LNHNV and CDR2 is YYDKDF (reference sequence). This CDR3 is built from 16 residues. Trimming pared 1 base from V and 4 bases from J, leaving 16 bases between. CDR3 amino acids: CATSRGTALRSYGYTF. The CDR3 nucleotides read TGTGCCACCAGCAGAGGGACAGCCCTAAGGAGCTATGGCTACACCTTC.

V is TRBV28 and J is TRBJ1-1; D is perhaps TRBD1 (5 bases). CDR3 size: 14 residues. The V gene's germline CDR1 is MDHEN and CDR2 SYDVKM. Trimming cost V 5 bases and J 1 base, with 11 bases left between them. CDR3 sequence: CASSETVWNTEAFF. CDR3 nucleotide sequence: TGTGCCAGCAGTGAGACAGTCTGGAACACTGAAGCTTTCTTT.

The J gene is TRBJ2-1, the V gene TRBV7-8, with D hard to call. With 3 bases removed from V and 10 bases from J, the gap between germline ends came to 13 bases. From germline, CDR1 is SGHVS and CDR2 FQNEAQ. The CDR3 covers 13 residues. The CDR3 bases are TGTGCCAGCAGCTTTCCTCTGCAAGGCGAGCAGTTCTTC. Translation: CASSFPLQGEQFF.